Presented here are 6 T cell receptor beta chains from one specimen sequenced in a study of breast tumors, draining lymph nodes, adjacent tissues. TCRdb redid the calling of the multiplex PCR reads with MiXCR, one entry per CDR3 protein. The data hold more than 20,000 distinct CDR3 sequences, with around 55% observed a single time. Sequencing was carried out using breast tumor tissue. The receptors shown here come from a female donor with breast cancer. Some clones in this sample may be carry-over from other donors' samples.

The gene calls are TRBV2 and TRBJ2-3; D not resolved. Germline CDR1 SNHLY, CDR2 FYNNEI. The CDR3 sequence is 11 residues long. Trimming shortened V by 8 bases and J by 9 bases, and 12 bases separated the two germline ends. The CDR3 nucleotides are TGTGCCAGCGGTTTAAAAGGGACGCAGTATTTT. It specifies CASGLKGTQYF.

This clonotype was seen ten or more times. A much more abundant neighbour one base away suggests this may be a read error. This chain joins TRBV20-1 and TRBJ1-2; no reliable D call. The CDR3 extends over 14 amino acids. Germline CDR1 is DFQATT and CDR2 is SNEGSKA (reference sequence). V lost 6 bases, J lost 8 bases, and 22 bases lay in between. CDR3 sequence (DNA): TGCAGTGCCGCACCCAGTTCCCAAACTTCGGGCTACACCTTC. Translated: CSAAPSSQTSGYTF.

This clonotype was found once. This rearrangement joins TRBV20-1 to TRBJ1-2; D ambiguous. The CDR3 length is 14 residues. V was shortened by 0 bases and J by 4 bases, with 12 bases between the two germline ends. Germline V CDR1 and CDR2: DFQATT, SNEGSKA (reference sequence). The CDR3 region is CSARDGRSLYGYTF. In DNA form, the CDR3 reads TGCAGTGCTAGAGACGGGCGCTCCCTCTATGGCTACACCTTC.

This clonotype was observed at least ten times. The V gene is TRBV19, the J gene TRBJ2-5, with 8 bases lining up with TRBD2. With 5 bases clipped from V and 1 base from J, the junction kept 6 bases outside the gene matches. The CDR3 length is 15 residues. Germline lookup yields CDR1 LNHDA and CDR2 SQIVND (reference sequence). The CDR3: CASSLVAGRQETQYF. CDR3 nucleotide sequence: TGTGCCAGTAGTTTGGTAGCGGGACGCCAAGAGACCCAGTACTTC.

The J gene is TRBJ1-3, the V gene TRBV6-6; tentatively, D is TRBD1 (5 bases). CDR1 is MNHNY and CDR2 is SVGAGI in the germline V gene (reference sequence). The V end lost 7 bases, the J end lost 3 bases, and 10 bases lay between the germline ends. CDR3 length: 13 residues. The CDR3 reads CASNTGDGNTIYF. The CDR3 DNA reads TGTGCCAGCAATACAGGAGATGGAAACACCATATATTTT.

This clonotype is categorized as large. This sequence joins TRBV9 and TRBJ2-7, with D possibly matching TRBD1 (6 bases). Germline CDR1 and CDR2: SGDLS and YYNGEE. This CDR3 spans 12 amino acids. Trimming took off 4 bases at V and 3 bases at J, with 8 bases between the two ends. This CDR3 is CASSPTGYEQYF. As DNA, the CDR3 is TGTGCCAGCAGCCCGACAGGCTACGAGCAGTACTTC. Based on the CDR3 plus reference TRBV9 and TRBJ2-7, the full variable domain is DSGVTQTPKHLITATGQRVTLRCSPRSGDLSVYWYQQSLDQGLQFLIQYYNGEERAKGNILERFSAQQFPDLHSELNLSSLELGDSALYFCASSPTGYEQYFGPGTRLTVT.